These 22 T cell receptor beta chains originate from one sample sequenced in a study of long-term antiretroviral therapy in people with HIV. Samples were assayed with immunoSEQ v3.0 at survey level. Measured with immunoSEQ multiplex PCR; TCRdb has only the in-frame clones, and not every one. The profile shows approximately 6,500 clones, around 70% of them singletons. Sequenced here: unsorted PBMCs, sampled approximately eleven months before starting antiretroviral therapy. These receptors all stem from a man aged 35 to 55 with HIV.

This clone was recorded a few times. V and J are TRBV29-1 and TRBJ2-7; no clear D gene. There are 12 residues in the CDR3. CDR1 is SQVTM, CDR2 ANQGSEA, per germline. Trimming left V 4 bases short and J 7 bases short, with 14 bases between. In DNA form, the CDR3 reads TGCAGCGTTGCGACTGGTCTCTGGGAGCAGTACTTC. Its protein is CSVATGLWEQYF.

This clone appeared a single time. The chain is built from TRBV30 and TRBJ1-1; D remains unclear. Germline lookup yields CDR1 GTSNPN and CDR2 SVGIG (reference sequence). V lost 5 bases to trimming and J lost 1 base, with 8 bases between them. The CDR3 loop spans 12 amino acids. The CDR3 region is CAWHPQNTEAFF. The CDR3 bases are TGTGCCTGGCACCCACAGAACACTGAAGCTTTCTTT.

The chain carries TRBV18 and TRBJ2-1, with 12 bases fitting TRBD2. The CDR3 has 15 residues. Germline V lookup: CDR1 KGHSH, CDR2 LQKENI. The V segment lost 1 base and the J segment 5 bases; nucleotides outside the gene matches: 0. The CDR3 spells CASSPRTSGNNEQFF. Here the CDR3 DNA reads TGTGCCAGCTCACCACGGACTAGCGGGAACAATGAGCAGTTCTTC.

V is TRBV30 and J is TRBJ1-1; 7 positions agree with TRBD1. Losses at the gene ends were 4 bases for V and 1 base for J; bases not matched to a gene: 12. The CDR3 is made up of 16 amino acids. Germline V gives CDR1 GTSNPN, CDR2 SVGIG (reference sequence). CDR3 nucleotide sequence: TGTGCCTGGAAGAATTTTCCGGGACAGACGAACACTGAAGCTTTCTTT. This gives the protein CAWKNFPGQTNTEAFF.

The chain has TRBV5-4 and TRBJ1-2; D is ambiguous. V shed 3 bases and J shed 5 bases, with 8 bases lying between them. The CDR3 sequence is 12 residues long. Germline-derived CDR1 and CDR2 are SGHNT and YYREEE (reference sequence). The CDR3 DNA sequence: TGTGCCAGCAGCTCGACTTCGTATGGCTACACCTTC. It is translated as CASSSTSYGYTF.

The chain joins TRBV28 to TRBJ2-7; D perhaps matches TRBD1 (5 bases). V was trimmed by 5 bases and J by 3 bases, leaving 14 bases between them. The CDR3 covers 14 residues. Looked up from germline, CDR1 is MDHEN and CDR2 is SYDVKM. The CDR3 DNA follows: TGTGCCAGCAGTGTTCAGGGAACCGGCTACGAGCAGTACTTC. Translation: CASSVQGTGYEQYF.

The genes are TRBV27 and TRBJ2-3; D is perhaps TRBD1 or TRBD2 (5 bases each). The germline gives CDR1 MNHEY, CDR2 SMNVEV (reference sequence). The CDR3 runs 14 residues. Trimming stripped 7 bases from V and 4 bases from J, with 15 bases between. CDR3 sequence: CASNRGVRADTQYF. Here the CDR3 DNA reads TGTGCCAGCAACAGAGGGGTAAGGGCAGATACGCAGTATTTT.

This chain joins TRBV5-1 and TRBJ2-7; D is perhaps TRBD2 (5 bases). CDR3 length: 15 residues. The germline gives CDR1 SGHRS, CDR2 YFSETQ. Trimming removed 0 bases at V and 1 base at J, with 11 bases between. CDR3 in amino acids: CASSLEAGGSYEQYF. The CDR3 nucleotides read TGCGCCAGCAGCTTGGAGGCGGGCGGGTCCTACGAGCAGTACTTC. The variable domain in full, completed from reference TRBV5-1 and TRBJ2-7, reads KAGVTQTPRYLIKTRGQQVTLSCSPISGHRSVSWYQQTPGQGLQFLFEYFSETQRNKGNFPGRFSGRQFSNSRSEMNVSTLELGDSALYLCASSLEAGGSYEQYFGPGTRLTVT.

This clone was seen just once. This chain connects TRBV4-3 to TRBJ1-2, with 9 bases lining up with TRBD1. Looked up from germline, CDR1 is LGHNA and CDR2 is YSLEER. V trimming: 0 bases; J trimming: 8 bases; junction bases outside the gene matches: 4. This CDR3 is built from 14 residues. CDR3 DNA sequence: TGCGCCAGCAGCCAAGATTACAGGGGGCAAGGCTACACCTTC. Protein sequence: CASSQDYRGQGYTF.

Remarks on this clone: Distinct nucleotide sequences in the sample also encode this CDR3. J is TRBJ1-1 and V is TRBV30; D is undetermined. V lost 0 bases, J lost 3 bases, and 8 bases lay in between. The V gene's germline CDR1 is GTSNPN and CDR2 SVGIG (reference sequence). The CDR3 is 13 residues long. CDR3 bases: TGTGCCTGGAGTGTAAGCGGGGACACTGAAGCTTTCTTT. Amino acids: CAWSVSGDTEAFF. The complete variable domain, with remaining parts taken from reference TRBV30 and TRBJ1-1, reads SQTIHQWPATLVQPVGSPLSLECTVEGTSNPNLYWYRQAAGRGLQLLFYSVGIGQISSEVPQNLSASRPQDRQFILSSKKLLLSDSGFYLCAWSVSGDTEAFFGQGTRLTVV.

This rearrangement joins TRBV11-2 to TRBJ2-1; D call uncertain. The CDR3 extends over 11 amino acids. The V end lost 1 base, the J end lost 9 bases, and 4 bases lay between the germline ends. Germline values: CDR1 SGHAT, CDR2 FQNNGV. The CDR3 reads CASSLGGEQFF. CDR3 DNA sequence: TGTGCCAGCAGCTTAGGGGGTGAGCAGTTCTTC. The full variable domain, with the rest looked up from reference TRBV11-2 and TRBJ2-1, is EAGVAQSPRYKIIEKRQSVAFWCNPISGHATLYWYQQILGQGPKLLIQFQNNGVVDDSQLPKDRFSAERLKGVDSTLKIQPAKLEDSAVYLCASSLGGEQFFGPGTRLTVL.

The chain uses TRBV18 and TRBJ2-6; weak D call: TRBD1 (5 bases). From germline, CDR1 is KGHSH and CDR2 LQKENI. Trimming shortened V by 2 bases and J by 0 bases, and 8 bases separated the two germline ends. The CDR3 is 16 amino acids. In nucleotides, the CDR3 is TGTGCCAGCTCACCATCAGACAGCTCTGGGGCCAACGTCCTGACTTTC. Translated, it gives CASSPSDSSGANVLTF. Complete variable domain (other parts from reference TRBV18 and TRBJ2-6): NAGVMQNPRHLVRRRGQEARLRCSPMKGHSHVYWYRQLPEEGLKFMVYLQKENIIDESGMPKERFSAEFPKEGPSILRIQQVVRGDSAAYFCASSPSDSSGANVLTFGAGSRLTVL.

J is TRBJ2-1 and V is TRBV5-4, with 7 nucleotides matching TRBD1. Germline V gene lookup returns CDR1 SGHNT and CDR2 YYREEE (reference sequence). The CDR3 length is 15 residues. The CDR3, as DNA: TGTGCTGCAGGAATAATACAGGGGAACAACAATGAGCAGTTCTTC. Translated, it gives CAAGIIQGNNNEQFF. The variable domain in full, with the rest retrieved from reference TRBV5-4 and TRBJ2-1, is ETGVTQSPTHLIKTRGQQVTLRCSSQSGHNTVSWYQQALGQGPQFIFQYYREEENGRGNFPPRFSGLQFPNYSSELNVNALELDDSALYLCAAGIIQGNNNEQFFGPGTRLTVL.

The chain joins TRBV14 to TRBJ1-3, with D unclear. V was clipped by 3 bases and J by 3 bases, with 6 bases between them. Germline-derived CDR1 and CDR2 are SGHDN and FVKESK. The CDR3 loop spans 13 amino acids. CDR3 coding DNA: TGTGCCAGCAGCCAGCGAATTGGAAACACCATATATTTT. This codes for CASSQRIGNTIYF.

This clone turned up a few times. This chain's CDR3 is CASSERSGYEQYF. CDR3 in DNA: TGTGCCAGCAGCGAAAGATCGGGTTACGAGCAGTACTTC. The V call is TRBV9, the J call TRBJ2-7; D remains ambiguous. The length of the CDR3 is 13 residues. Per the germline V gene, CDR1 is SGDLS and CDR2 is YYNGEE. Trimming cost V 3 bases and J 4 bases, with 11 bases left between them. Full variable domain (outside the CDR3, taken from reference TRBV9 and TRBJ2-7): DSGVTQTPKHLITATGQRVTLRCSPRSGDLSVYWYQQSLDQGLQFLIQYYNGEERAKGNILERFSAQQFPDLHSELNLSSLELGDSALYFCASSERSGYEQYFGPGTRLTVT.

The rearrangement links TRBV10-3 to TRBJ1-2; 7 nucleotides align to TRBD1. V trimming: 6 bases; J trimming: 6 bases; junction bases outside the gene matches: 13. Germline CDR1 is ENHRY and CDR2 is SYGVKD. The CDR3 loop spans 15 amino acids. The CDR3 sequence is CAIRTSPDRADGYTF. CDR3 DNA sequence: TGTGCCATCAGGACTTCCCCCGACAGGGCGGATGGCTACACCTTC.

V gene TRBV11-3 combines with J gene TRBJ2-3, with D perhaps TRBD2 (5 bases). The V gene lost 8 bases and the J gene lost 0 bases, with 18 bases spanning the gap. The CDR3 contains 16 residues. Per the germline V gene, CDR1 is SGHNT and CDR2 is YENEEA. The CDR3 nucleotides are TGTGCCAGCGTAGGAGGATCAGGCTCTAGCACAGATACGCAGTATTTT. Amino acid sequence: CASVGGSGSSTDTQYF.

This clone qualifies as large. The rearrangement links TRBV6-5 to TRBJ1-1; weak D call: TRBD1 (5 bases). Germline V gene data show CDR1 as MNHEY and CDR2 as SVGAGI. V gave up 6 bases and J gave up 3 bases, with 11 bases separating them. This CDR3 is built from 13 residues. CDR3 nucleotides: TGTGCCAGCAGCCTAGGGACGGACACTGAAGCTTTCTTT. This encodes CASSLGTDTEAFF.

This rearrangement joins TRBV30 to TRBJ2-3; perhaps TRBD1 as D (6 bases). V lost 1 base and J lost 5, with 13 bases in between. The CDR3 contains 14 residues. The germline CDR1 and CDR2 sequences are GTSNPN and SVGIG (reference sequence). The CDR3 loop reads CAWSGRTGLDTQYF. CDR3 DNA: TGTGCCTGGAGTGGCCGAACAGGGCTAGATACGCAGTATTTT.

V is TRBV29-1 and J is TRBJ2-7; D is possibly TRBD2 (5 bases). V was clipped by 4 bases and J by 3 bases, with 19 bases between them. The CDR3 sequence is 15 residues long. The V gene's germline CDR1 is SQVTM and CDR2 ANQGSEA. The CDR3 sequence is CSVGRGSGTSYEQYF. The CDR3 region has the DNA TGCAGCGTTGGTCGGGGTTCCGGAACCAGCTACGAGCAGTACTTC.

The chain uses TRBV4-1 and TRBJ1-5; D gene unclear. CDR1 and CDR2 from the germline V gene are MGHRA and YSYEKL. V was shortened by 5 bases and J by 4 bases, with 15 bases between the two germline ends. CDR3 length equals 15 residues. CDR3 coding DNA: TGCGCCAGCAGCTTCCACTCGACGGGGAATCAGCCCCAGCATTTT. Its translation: CASSFHSTGNQPQHF.

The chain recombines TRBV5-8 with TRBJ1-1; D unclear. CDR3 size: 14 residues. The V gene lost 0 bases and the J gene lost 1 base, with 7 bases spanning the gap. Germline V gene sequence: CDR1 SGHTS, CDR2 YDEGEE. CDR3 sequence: CASSLGIWNTEAFF. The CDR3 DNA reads TGTGCCAGCAGCTTGGGGATTTGGAACACTGAAGCTTTCTTT.